The 19 T cell receptor beta chains listed next were all sequenced from one sample in a study of shared clonotypes between healthy human individuals. Terminally differentiated effector memory CD45RA+ cells were excluded by CCR7 positive selection of CD45RO-negative cells. Only in-frame clones appear in the TCRdb table, and some are missing; sequencing was by immunoSEQ multiplex PCR. The sample yields around 2,000,000 clones, just over 90% seen once. The sample was naive CD8+ T cells from PBMCs. These receptors all stem from a man younger than 35 in good health. Some clones in this sample may be carry-over from other donors' samples.

This clone was detected a few times. This chain connects TRBV4-2 to TRBJ1-5; no clear D gene. The CDR3 is 16 amino acids. Germline values: CDR1 LGHNA, CDR2 YNFKEQ. With 0 bases removed from V and 0 bases from J, the gap between germline ends came to 9 bases. CDR3 sequence: CASSQDPGNSNQPQHF. In nucleotides, the CDR3 is TGTGCCAGCAGCCAAGATCCGGGGAATAGCAATCAGCCCCAGCATTTT.

The chain recombines TRBV7-9 with TRBJ1-1; 9 bases map to TRBD1. Germline CDR1 SEHNR, CDR2 FQNEAQ (reference sequence). The CDR3 totals 17 residues. Losses at the gene ends were 0 bases for V and 3 bases for J; bases not matched to a gene: 8. CDR3 region: CASSLATGGQSDTEAFF. CDR3 sequence (DNA): TGTGCCAGCAGCTTAGCTACAGGGGGCCAGTCGGACACTGAAGCTTTCTTT.

The chain recombines TRBV11-2 with TRBJ1-4; D not resolved. CDR1 SGHAT and CDR2 FQNNGV come from the germline V gene. V was cut by 5 bases and J by 0 bases, with 13 bases left in between. The CDR3 totals 16 residues. The CDR3 loop is CASSPRPTSTNEKLFF. In DNA, the CDR3 is TGTGCCAGCAGCCCACGACCGACTTCAACTAATGAAAAACTGTTTTTT.

V usage is TRBV2 and J usage is TRBJ1-1; 7 nucleotides match TRBD1. V was pared by 6 bases and J by 8 bases, with 6 bases of the junction left unmatched. The length of the CDR3 is 12 residues. Looked up from germline, CDR1 is SNHLY and CDR2 is FYNNEI. CDR3 residues: CASRPRGFEAFF. CDR3 in DNA: TGTGCCAGCAGGCCCAGGGGGTTCGAAGCTTTCTTT.

CDR3 sequence (DNA): TGTGCCAGCAGCACCCGGGGGACGGGCGAGCAGTACTTC. The encoded protein is CASSTRGTGEQYF. The V call is TRBV9, the J call TRBJ2-7; D may be TRBD2 (6 bases). CDR3 size: 13 residues. V was pared by 4 bases and J by 6 bases, with 14 bases between. The V gene's germline CDR1 is SGDLS and CDR2 YYNGEE.

The V gene is TRBV29-1, the J gene TRBJ2-7; TRBD1 matches 8 bases. The CDR3 extends over 13 amino acids. V was clipped by 4 bases and J by 4 bases; unmatched bases: 6. The V gene's germline CDR1 is SQVTM and CDR2 ANQGSEA. The DNA of the CDR3 is TGCAGCGTTGTTCGGCAGGGGGCTTACGAGCAGTACTTC. It translates to CSVVRQGAYEQYF.

The chain has TRBV6-1 and TRBJ2-6; unclear D gene. Deletions cut 10 bases from V and 4 bases from J, with 5 bases between. The CDR3 extends over 11 amino acids. Per germline, CDR1 MNHNS and CDR2 SASEGT. This CDR3 reads CANGGANVLTF. The CDR3, as DNA: TGTGCCAACGGAGGGGCCAACGTCCTGACTTTC.

In its sample, this clone was seen a few times. Here the CDR3 DNA reads TGTGCCAGCAGAGAAGGTGGCACTGAAGCTTTCTTT. This codes for CASREGGTEAFF. V is TRBV14 and J is TRBJ1-1; the D is unclear. The CDR3 is 12 amino acids. Germline-derived CDR1 and CDR2 are SGHDN and FVKESK. V dropped 6 bases and J dropped 4 bases, with 9 bases sitting between them.

This chain uses TRBV27 with TRBJ2-3; D is undetermined. The V end was cut by 3 bases, the J end by 0 bases, with 13 bases between. This CDR3 spans 16 amino acids. Per the germline V gene, CDR1 is MNHEY and CDR2 is SMNVEV (reference sequence). DNA for the CDR3: TGTGCCAGCAGTTTTCTTACAGCCTCTAGCACAGATACGCAGTATTTT. It encodes CASSFLTASSTDTQYF.

This rearrangement joins TRBV20-1 to TRBJ2-1, with D unclear. This CDR3 region has 11 residues. The germline V gene has CDR1 DFQATT and CDR2 SNEGSKA (reference sequence). Trimming took off 6 bases at V and 8 bases at J, with 11 bases between the two ends. CDR3 nucleotides: TGCAGTGCCGCAGGCAGCGATGAGCAGTTCTTC. It yields the protein CSAAGSDEQFF.

The V gene is TRBV29-1, the J gene TRBJ2-2, with D maybe TRBD1 (6 bases). This CDR3 spans 14 amino acids. Per the germline V gene, CDR1 is SQVTM and CDR2 is ANQGSEA. Deletions cut 6 bases from V and 7 bases from J, with 18 bases between. The CDR3 loop is CSVERPGVGGELFF. In DNA, the CDR3 is TGCAGCGTCGAGAGACCAGGGGTTGGCGGGGAGCTGTTTTTT.

The V and J genes are TRBV5-5 and TRBJ2-4, with 12 nucleotides matching TRBD1. The V segment lost 3 bases and the J segment 5 bases; nucleotides outside the gene matches: 6. The length of the CDR3 is 16 residues. The germline V gene has CDR1 SGHKS and CDR2 YYEKEE (reference sequence). The CDR3 sequence is CASSYGTGGVENIQYF. In DNA, the CDR3 is TGTGCCAGCAGCTATGGGACAGGGGGCGTCGAAAACATTCAGTACTTC.

The J gene is TRBJ1-1, the V gene TRBV7-2, with a weak D call TRBD1 (6 bases). CDR1 is SGHTA and CDR2 is FQGNSA in the germline V gene. The CDR3 totals 12 residues. The germline V and J ends were trimmed by 3 bases and 8 bases, with 10 bases remaining between them. In DNA, the CDR3 is TGTGCCAGCAGCTTCAGGGGCGCAGAAGCTTTCTTT. Amino acid sequence: CASSFRGAEAFF.

The chain recombines TRBV28 with TRBJ1-3; no reliable D call. V was pared by 2 bases and J by 7 bases, with 9 bases between. CDR3 length: 13 amino acids. CDR1 and CDR2 (germline): MDHEN, SYDVKM. Here the CDR3 reads CASSLTPGNTIYF. CDR3 nucleotide sequence: TGTGCCAGCAGTTTAACGCCCGGGAACACCATATATTTT.

The chain links TRBV4-2 to TRBJ2-3; 14 bases align to TRBD2. Germline CDR1 is LGHNA and CDR2 is YNFKEQ. V dropped 0 bases and J dropped 1; count of bases not matched to a gene: 9. This CDR3 contains 20 residues. The CDR3 DNA reads as TGTGCCAGCAGCCAAGATCGGGGGACTAGCGGGAGCCTACGCACAGATACGCAGTATTTT. It codes for CASSQDRGTSGSLRTDTQYF.

In its sample, this clone was seen once. V and J are TRBV29-1 and TRBJ2-1, with D unclear. Germline V gene sequence: CDR1 SQVTM, CDR2 ANQGSEA. Between the trimmed V and J ends, which lost 2 bases and 5 bases, there was a span of 4 bases. The CDR3 sequence is 11 residues long. The CDR3 bases are TGCAGCGTTGAAAACAACAATGAGCAGTTCTTC. Its protein is CSVENNNEQFF.

The rearrangement uses TRBV6-5 and TRBJ2-1, with TRBD2 identical over 13 bases. V trimming: 5 bases; J trimming: 8 bases; junction bases outside the gene matches: 6. The germline V gene encodes CDR1 MNHEY and CDR2 SVGAGI. There are 15 residues in the CDR3. The CDR3 DNA follows: TGTGCCAGCAGTCCCAGGACTAGCGGGAGCCATGAGCAGTTCTTC. This codes for CASSPRTSGSHEQFF.

This sequence joins TRBV27 and TRBJ1-4, with D unclear. This CDR3 has 16 residues. Germline-derived CDR1 and CDR2 are MNHEY and SMNVEV (reference sequence). Trimming shortened V by 2 bases and J by 4 bases, and 14 bases separated the two germline ends. The CDR3 loop is CASSLVARVGNEKLFF. The CDR3 DNA is TGTGCCAGCAGTTTAGTGGCTCGGGTGGGTAATGAAAAACTGTTTTTT. Based on the CDR3 plus reference TRBV27 and TRBJ1-4, the full variable domain is EAQVTQNPRYLITVTGKKLTVTCSQNMNHEYMSWYRQDPGLGLRQIYYSMNVEVTDKGDVPEGYKVSRKEKRNFPLILESPSPNQTSLYFCASSLVARVGNEKLFFGSGTQLSVL.

The chain carries TRBV7-8 and TRBJ2-1, with 14 bases matching TRBD2. The CDR3 loop spans 19 amino acids. The germline V gene encodes CDR1 SGHVS and CDR2 FQNEAQ. V trimming: 8 bases; J trimming: 3 bases; junction bases outside the gene matches: 15. CDR3 bases: TGTGCCAGCCTTCTTGAGACTAGCGGGAGGGCCGTTGTCTACAATGAGCAGTTCTTC. Its translation: CASLLETSGRAVVYNEQFF.